The table lists the clone carrying this T cell receptor beta chain with a few counts. The data originate from a study of T cell repertoires in ileal Crohn's disease. Profiling relied on immunoSEQ multiplex PCR, and the TCRdb table lists in-frame clones only, not all of them. The table has thousands of clones, just over 70% seen once; the top ten hold around 40%. J was trimmed by 1 base and V by 11 bases; bases with no gene match: 1. The CDR3 covers 11 residues. CDR1 is SNHLY, CDR2 FYNNEI, per germline. Stated time point: neoterminal ileum biopsy at postoperative endoscopy, about 6 months after surgery.

This receptor was identified in an adult with Crohn's disease. The J gene is TRBJ1-1, the V gene TRBV2, with 7 bases identical to TRBD1. Sequencing was carried out using ileal tissue. CDR3 sequence (DNA): TGTGCCGGACAGGAGAACACTGAAGCTTTCTTT. This gives the protein CAGQENTEAFF.